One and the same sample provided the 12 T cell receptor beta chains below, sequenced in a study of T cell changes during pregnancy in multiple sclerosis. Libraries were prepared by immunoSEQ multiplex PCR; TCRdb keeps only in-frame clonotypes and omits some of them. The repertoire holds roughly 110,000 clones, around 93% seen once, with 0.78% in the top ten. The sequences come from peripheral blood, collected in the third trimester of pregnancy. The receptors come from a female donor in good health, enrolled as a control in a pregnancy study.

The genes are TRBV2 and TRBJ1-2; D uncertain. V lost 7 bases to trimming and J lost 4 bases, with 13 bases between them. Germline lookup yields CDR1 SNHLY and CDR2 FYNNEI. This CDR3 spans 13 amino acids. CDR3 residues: CASNLKAGYGYTF. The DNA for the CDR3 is TGTGCCAGCAACCTCAAGGCGGGCTATGGCTACACCTTC.

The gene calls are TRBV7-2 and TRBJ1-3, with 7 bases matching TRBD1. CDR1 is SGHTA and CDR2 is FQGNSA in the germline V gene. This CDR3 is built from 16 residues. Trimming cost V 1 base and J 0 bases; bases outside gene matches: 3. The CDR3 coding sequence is TGTGCCAGCAGCTTAGATGGGGACAGCTCTGGAAACACCATATATTTT. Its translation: CASSLDGDSSGNTIYF.

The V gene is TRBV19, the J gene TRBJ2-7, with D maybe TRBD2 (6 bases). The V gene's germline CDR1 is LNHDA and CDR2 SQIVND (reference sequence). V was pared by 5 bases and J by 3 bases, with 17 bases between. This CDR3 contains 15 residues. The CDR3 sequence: CASSYETGGVYEQYF. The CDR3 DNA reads TGTGCCAGTAGTTATGAAACAGGCGGGGTCTACGAGCAGTACTTC.

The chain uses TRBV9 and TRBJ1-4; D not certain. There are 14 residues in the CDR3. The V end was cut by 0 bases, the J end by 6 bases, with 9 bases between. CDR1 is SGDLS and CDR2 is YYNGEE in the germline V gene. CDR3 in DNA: TGTGCCAGCAGCGTAGGTCGGTCGTATGAAAAACTGTTTTTT. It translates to CASSVGRSYEKLFF.

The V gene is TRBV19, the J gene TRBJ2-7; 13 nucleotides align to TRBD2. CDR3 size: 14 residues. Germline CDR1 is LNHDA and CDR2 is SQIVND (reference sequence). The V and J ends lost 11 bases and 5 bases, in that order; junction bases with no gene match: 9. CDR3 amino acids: CAGPGTSGVHEQYF. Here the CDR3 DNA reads TGTGCCGGCCCCGGGACTAGCGGGGTTCACGAGCAGTACTTC.

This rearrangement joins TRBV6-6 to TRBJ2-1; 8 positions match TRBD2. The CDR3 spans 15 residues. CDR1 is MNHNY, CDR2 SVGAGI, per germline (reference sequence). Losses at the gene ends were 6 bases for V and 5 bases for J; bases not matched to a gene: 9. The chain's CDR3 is CASRGSGLVNNEQFF. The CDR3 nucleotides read TGTGCCAGCAGGGGATCGGGACTAGTCAACAATGAGCAGTTCTTC.

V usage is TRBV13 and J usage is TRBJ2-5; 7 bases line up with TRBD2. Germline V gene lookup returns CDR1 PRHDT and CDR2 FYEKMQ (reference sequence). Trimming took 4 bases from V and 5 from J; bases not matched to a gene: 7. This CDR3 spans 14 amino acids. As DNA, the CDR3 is TGTGCCAGCAGCTCCAGACTAGCCGTGGAGACCCAGTACTTC. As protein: CASSSRLAVETQYF.

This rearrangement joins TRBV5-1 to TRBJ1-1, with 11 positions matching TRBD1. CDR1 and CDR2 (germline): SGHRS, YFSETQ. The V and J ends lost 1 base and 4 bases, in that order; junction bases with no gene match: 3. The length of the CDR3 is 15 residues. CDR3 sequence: CASSLTGTGGTEAFF. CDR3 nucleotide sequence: TGCGCCAGCAGCTTGACCGGGACAGGGGGCACTGAAGCTTTCTTT.

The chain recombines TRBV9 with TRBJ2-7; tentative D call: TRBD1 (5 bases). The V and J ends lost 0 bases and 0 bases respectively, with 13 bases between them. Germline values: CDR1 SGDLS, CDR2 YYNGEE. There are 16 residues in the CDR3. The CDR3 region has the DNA TGTGCCAGCAGCGTAGGGGCAGGGCCTATCTCCTACGAGCAGTACTTC. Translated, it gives CASSVGAGPISYEQYF.

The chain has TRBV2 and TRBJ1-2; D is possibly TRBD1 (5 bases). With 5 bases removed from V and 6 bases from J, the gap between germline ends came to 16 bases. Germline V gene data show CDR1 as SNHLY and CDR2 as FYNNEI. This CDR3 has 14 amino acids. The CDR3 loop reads CASSWGGQGDGYTF. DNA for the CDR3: TGTGCCAGCAGTTGGGGAGGGCAGGGCGATGGCTACACCTTC.

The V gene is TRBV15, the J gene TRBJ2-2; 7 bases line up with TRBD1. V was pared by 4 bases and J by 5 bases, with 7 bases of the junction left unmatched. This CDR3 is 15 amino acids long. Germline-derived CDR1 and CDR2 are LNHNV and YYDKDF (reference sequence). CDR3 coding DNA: TGTGCCACCAGCACCAGGGGGACGTATACCGGGGAGCTGTTTTTT. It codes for CATSTRGTYTGELFF.

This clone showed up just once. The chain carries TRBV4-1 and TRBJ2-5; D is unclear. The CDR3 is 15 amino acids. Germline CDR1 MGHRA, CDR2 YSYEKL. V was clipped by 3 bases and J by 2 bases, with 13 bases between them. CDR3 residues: CASSQIVAVQETQYF. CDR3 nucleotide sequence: TGCGCCAGCAGCCAGATTGTGGCAGTACAAGAGACCCAGTACTTC.